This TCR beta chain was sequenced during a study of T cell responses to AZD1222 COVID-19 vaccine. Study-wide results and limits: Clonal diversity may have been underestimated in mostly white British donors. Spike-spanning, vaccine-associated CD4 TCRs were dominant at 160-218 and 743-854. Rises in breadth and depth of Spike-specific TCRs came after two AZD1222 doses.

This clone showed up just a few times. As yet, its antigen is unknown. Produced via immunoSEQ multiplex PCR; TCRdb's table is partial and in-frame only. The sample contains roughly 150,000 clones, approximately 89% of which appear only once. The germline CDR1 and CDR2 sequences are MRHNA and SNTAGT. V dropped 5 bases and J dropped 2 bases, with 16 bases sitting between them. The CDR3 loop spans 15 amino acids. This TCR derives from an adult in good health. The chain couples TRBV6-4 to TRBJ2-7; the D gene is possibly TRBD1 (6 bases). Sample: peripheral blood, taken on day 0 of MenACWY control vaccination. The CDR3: CASSQIPGQTYEQYF. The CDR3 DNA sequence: TGTGCCAGCAGTCAAATTCCGGGACAAACCTACGAGCAGTACTTC.